This TCR beta chain was sequenced during a study of blood T cell repertoires in COVID-19. V was clipped by 8 bases and J by 5 bases; unmatched bases: 9. This CDR3 contains 13 residues. Germline V gene lookup returns CDR1 MNHGY and CDR2 SVAAGI. Clones were read by immunoSEQ multiplex PCR, and TCRdb kept only the in-frame ones, dropping some. The sample lists 110,000 or so clones; 77% were seen once. The source of this sequence is a human donor in a cohort sampled during active COVID-19. The sequencing input was peripheral blood. The chain is built from TRBV6-9 and TRBJ2-7; 7 positions match TRBD2. In DNA form, the CDR3 reads TGTGCCAGCTGTGTGCGGGGGTCGAACGAGCAGTACTTC. It encodes CASCVRGSNEQYF.